This TCR beta chain was captured by sequencing in a study of CD8+CD57+ T cells in acquired aplastic anemia. As for the study in general: DNA per sorted CD4+ or CD8+ sample ranged about 0.19 to 30 ug, averaging roughly 3.3 ug. An average of about 10.8 million reads for CD4+ cells was obtained from healthy donors.

CDR3 length equals 18 residues. Germline CDR1 is MNHEY and CDR2 is SVGEGT. V shed 3 bases and J shed 4 bases, with 25 bases lying between them. Points from the study as a whole: Controls and patients did not differ significantly in CD8+ Simpson's diversity. Patients and controls were found to share some 30 CD8+ CDR3 sequences.

Profiling of TCR beta VDJ combinations and CDR3 sequences used genomic DNA as template. TCRdb reprocessed the reads with MiXCR, giving one entry per CDR3 protein. In the table there are under 250,000 distinct CDR3 sequences, approximately 35% of which are singletons. With respect to this clonotype: Its antigen remains unknown.

The chain couples TRBV6-2 or TRBV6-3 to TRBJ2-7; D is tentatively TRBD1 or TRBD2 (5 bases each). The material sequenced was sorted CD4+, CD8+, or CD8+CD57+ T cells (not recorded which) from PBMCs. The clonotype originates from a human donor in good health, serving as a control. CDR3 DNA: TGTGCCAGCAGTTATTCGAGTGGGGGTTCTGGCAGGGCATACGAGCAGTACTTC. Amino acid sequence: CASSYSSGGSGRAYEQYF.